This T cell receptor (beta chain) appears in the sequencing data of a study of blood T cells in healthy people across ages. V was pared by 5 bases and J by 8 bases, with 15 bases between. This CDR3 region has 12 residues. The germline gives CDR1 DFQATT, CDR2 SNEGSKA (reference sequence). This clonotype occurred a few times. A second about 6 to 12 cycle PCR used barcoded and J-beta primers. Every individual sample yielded 3 million or more paired-end reads (each containing CDR3). TCRdb redid the calling of the 5' RACE reads with MiXCR, one entry per CDR3 protein. The sample lists roughly 1.6 million distinct CDR3 sequences, approximately 32% seen once, with around 11% in the top ten.

Input material: blood. This rearrangement joins TRBV20-1 to TRBJ1-2; a weak D match, TRBD1 (6 bases). The source is a woman under 40 in good health. The CDR3 loop reads CSAWGQFGGYTF. CDR3 DNA: TGCAGTGCTTGGGGGCAGTTTGGCGGCTACACCTTC.